Presented here are 20 T cell receptor beta chains from one specimen sequenced in a study of early T cells in non-severe SARS-CoV-2 infection. MiXCR, run by TCRdb on the 5' RACE reads, gives a single entry per CDR3 protein. Among about 73,000 distinct CDR3 sequences listed, roughly 15% were seen once. Sequencing was carried out using whole blood. The receptors here all came from an adult who was a healthcare worker with PCR-confirmed SARS-CoV-2 infection or an uninfected control (not recorded which).

The V call is TRBV20-1, the J call TRBJ2-3; D not resolved. Per germline, CDR1 DFQATT and CDR2 SNEGSKA (reference sequence). This CDR3 spans 11 amino acids. Trimming shortened V by 6 bases and J by 3 bases, and 7 bases separated the two germline ends. The CDR3 region is CSAEKTDTQYF. CDR3 bases: TGCAGTGCAGAGAAGACAGATACGCAGTATTTT.

Many counts were recorded for this clonotype. The V call is TRBV12-3 or TRBV12-4, the J call TRBJ1-1, with no clear D. The CDR3 runs to 15 residues. V lost 7 bases, J lost 0 bases, and 15 bases lay in between. DNA of the CDR3: TGTGCCAGCACTCCAGAGACCTCTTTGAACACTGAAGCTTTCTTT. It codes for CASTPETSLNTEAFF.

The chain couples TRBV25-1 to TRBJ1-1, with 7 positions matching TRBD1. The germline V gene encodes CDR1 MGHDK and CDR2 SYGVNS. This CDR3 is 14 amino acids long. V lost 10 bases to trimming and J lost 9 bases; unmatched junction nucleotides: 17. CDR3 in DNA: TGTGCCACTTCGGAGGGGGCCGTTAAAGATAAAGCTTTCTTT. Residues: CATSEGAVKDKAFF. Using reference TRBV25-1 and TRBJ1-1 for the parts outside the CDR3, the full variable domain is EADIYQTPRYLVIGTGKKITLECSQTMGHDKMYWYQQDPGMELHLIHYSYGVNSTEKGDLSSESTVSRIRTEHFPLTLESARPSHTSQYLCATSEGAVKDKAFFGQGTRLTVV.

Many counts were recorded for this clonotype. The V and J genes are TRBV5-6 and TRBJ1-4, with 9 bases lining up with TRBD1. Germline V CDR1 and CDR2: SGHDT, YYEEEE. The CDR3 spans 14 residues. V lost 3 bases to trimming and J lost 8 bases; unmatched junction nucleotides: 5. The CDR3 coding sequence is TGTGCCAGCAGCTACGGGACAGGGTCCGAAAAACTGTTTTTT. This gives the protein CASSYGTGSEKLFF.

This chain uses TRBV6-2 or TRBV6-3 with TRBJ2-5, with a weak D call TRBD2 (7 bases). In germline, CDR1 is MNHEY, CDR2 SVGEGT. The CDR3 extends over 16 amino acids. The V and J ends lost 6 bases and 2 bases respectively, with 19 bases between them. The CDR3 here is CASSPGSGGAQETQYF. For the CDR3, the DNA is TGTGCCAGCAGCCCCGGTAGTGGGGGGGCTCAAGAGACCCAGTACTTC.

Many counts were recorded for this clonotype. The chain is built from TRBV18 and TRBJ1-1; no reliable D call. The ends were cut back, 3 bases at V and 6 bases at J, with 14 bases in the middle. This CDR3 contains 14 residues. Germline V CDR1 and CDR2: KGHSH, LQKENI. The CDR3 loop is CASSPSDQDAEAFF. The CDR3 DNA is TGTGCCAGCTCACCTTCCGACCAGGACGCTGAAGCTTTCTTT.

The genes are TRBV20-1 and TRBJ2-7; 11 bases are a match to TRBD1. The CDR3 extends over 13 amino acids. Germline-derived CDR1 and CDR2 are DFQATT and SNEGSKA (reference sequence). V gave up 2 bases and J gave up 6 bases; unmatched junction bases: 3. In DNA form, the CDR3 reads TGCAGTGCTAGACTGGACAGGGGGCGCGAGCAGTACTTC. It specifies CSARLDRGREQYF.

The chain employs TRBV20-1 and TRBJ1-4; 9 bases line up with TRBD1. Germline V gene data show CDR1 as DFQATT and CDR2 as SNEGSKA (reference sequence). This CDR3 has 16 residues. The J segment lost 7 bases and the V segment lost 1 base, leaving 10 bases of the junction unmatched. CDR3 bases: TGCAGTGCTAGAGCTCATTTGGGGACAGGGAGTGAAAAACTGTTTTTT. It is translated as CSARAHLGTGSEKLFF.

The V and J genes are TRBV6-2 or TRBV6-3 and TRBJ2-2; 7 bases match TRBD2. The germline V gene has CDR1 MNHEY and CDR2 SVGEGT. V trimming: 2 bases; J trimming: 6 bases; junction bases outside the gene matches: 6. This CDR3 spans 15 amino acids. CDR3 protein: CASSYGRLAAGELFF. The CDR3 region has the DNA TGTGCCAGCAGTTACGGCCGACTAGCCGCCGGGGAGCTGTTTTTT.

V usage is TRBV28 and J usage is TRBJ1-4, with D possibly matching TRBD1 (6 bases). CDR3 length: 10 amino acids. Trimming stripped 5 bases from V and 11 bases from J, with 6 bases between. Germline V gives CDR1 MDHEN, CDR2 SYDVKM. CDR3 DNA sequence: TGTGCCAGCAGTGGACAGAAACTGTTTTTT. It encodes CASSGQKLFF.

This clonotype came up a few times. The chain has TRBV12-3 or TRBV12-4 and TRBJ2-1; D possibly uses TRBD1 or TRBD2 (5 bases each). CDR3 length equals 16 residues. The ends were cut back, 2 bases at V and 3 bases at J, with 14 bases in the middle. The DNA for the CDR3 is TGTGCCAGCAGTTTACGGGGCTCCCATGTCTACAATGAGCAGTTCTTC. It translates to CASSLRGSHVYNEQFF.

V is TRBV15 and J is TRBJ2-5; tentatively, D is TRBD2 (5 bases). The CDR3 has 14 residues. Trimming stripped 0 bases from V and 3 bases from J, with 8 bases between. In germline, CDR1 is LNHNV, CDR2 YYDKDF (reference sequence). This CDR3 is CATSRDNGEETQYF. The CDR3 DNA is TGTGCCACCAGCAGAGATAACGGGGAAGAGACCCAGTACTTC.

This clonotype has at least ten counts. The CDR3 DNA follows: TGTGCCACCAGCCCCTGGGGAACCAACACAGATACGCAGTATTTT. Amino acid sequence: CATSPWGTNTDTQYF. The V and J genes are TRBV15 and TRBJ2-3; the D is unclear. CDR3 size: 15 residues. CDR1 and CDR2 (germline): LNHNV, YYDKDF (reference sequence). The V end was cut by 5 bases, the J end by 2 bases, with 14 bases between.

The table lists this clonotype with a few counts. The rearrangement links TRBV12-3 or TRBV12-4 to TRBJ1-2; TRBD1 matches 10 bases. Trimming at V came to 3 bases and at J to 7 bases, leaving 5 bases not matched to a gene. The CDR3 runs to 14 residues. The CDR3 is CASSFRQGAAGYTF. The CDR3 DNA is TGTGCCAGCAGTTTCAGACAGGGGGCGGCTGGCTACACCTTC.

This clonotype came up a few times. The rearrangement links TRBV7-2 to TRBJ1-1; D not resolved. The V end lost 0 bases, the J end lost 0 bases, and 5 bases lay between the germline ends. The CDR3 consists of 14 residues. Germline V gives CDR1 SGHTA, CDR2 FQGNSA. CDR3 in DNA: TGTGCCAGCAGCTTAGCCGGGGTGAACACTGAAGCTTTCTTT. Translating gives CASSLAGVNTEAFF.

This clonotype was recorded many times. J is TRBJ2-3 and V is TRBV29-1; 14 bases map to TRBD2. The CDR3 has 15 amino acids. Trimming cost V 3 bases and J 7 bases; bases outside gene matches: 6. CDR1 is SQVTM and CDR2 is ANQGSEA in the germline V gene. The CDR3 DNA sequence: TGCAGCGTTGACGGGACTAGCGGGGGTTCGTATACGCAGTATTTT. It yields the protein CSVDGTSGGSYTQYF.

CDR3 in DNA: TGCAGTGCTAGATCGGACAGGGACCCTGAAAAACTGTTTTTT. Translation: CSARSDRDPEKLFF. The chain combines TRBV20-1 with TRBJ1-4, with 8 bases that match TRBD1. The CDR3 runs 14 residues. CDR1 DFQATT and CDR2 SNEGSKA come from the germline V gene (reference sequence). The junction had 6 bases not matched to a gene; V was cut back by 2 bases and J by 7 bases.

This clonotype was counted between two and nine times. The genes are TRBV4-3 and TRBJ2-4; D gene unclear. Germline V gives CDR1 LGHNA, CDR2 YSLEER. This CDR3 spans 15 amino acids. With 3 bases removed from V and 0 bases from J, the gap between germline ends came to 9 bases. DNA of the CDR3: TGCGCCAGCAGCCAGGAGATGACAGCCAAAAACATTCAGTACTTC. Translation gives CASSQEMTAKNIQYF.

This clonotype was observed a handful of times. The chain links TRBV29-1 to TRBJ2-1; D unresolved. The CDR3 covers 11 residues. V was cut by 6 bases and J by 3 bases, with 6 bases left in between. Germline loops: CDR1 SQVTM, CDR2 ANQGSEA. The CDR3 DNA reads TGCAGCGTCGATATCTACAATGAGCAGTTCTTC. Translated: CSVDIYNEQFF.

Many counts were recorded for this clonotype. This CDR3 is CSVEDTAEQYF. Written as DNA, the CDR3 is TGCAGCGTTGAAGATACGGCAGAGCAGTACTTC. This chain uses TRBV29-1 with TRBJ2-7; no definite D call. V was pared by 0 bases and J by 7 bases, with 7 bases between. CDR1 and CDR2 from the germline V gene are SQVTM and ANQGSEA. The CDR3 loop spans 11 amino acids.